Only one count was recorded for the clone carrying this T cell receptor (beta chain). Per the original methods: ImmunoSEQ yielded junction-only sequences lacking quality scores, so filtering differed. Data came from immunoSEQ multiplex PCR; TCRdb stores just in-frame clones and leaves some out. That table is the source of V, J and clone size, and D and trimming were worked out from the DNA. Among over a million clones listed, around 98.5% were seen once. The CDR3 extends over 12 amino acids. The germline V gene encodes CDR1 SNHLY and CDR2 FYNNEI. Trimming cost V 6 bases and J 3 bases, with 8 bases left between them. These data belong to a study of shared clonotypes between healthy human individuals. The study enrolled healthy HIV-negative adults without recent acute infections or vaccinations as donors.

This clonotype was obtained from a man aged 25-45 years in good health. V gene TRBV2 combines with J gene TRBJ1-2; D may be TRBD1 (5 bases). Material: naive CD4+ T cells sorted from blood. Subset reported: CD45RA+ positively selected. DNA for the CDR3: TGTGCCAGCAGGCAGGGTGACTATGGCTACACCTTC. It specifies CASRQGDYGYTF. Combining the CDR3 with reference TRBV2 and TRBJ1-2 gives the whole variable domain EPEVTQTPSHQVTQMGQEVILRCVPISNHLYFYWYRQILGQKVEFLVSFYNNEISEKSEIFDDQFSVERPDGSNFTLKIRSTKLEDSAMYFCASRQGDYGYTFGSGTRLTVV.